This T cell receptor beta chain originates from a study of CD8 T cells in ankylosing spondylitis. Whole-study findings and limits: Significantly higher representation of disease-linked clones was reported for matched ankylosing spondylitis synovial fluid.

From germline, CDR1 is MNHEY and CDR2 SVGEGT. CDR3 length: 14 residues. V was pared by 9 bases and J by 0 bases, with 14 bases between. This clonotype was picked up many times. What it recognizes is unknown. TCRdb independently ran MiXCR on the 5' RACE reads; one entry per CDR3 protein. The table lists 200,000 to 300,000 distinct CDR3 sequences, over 9.5% of them singletons, with 2.6% in the top ten. This clonotype was sampled from a male donor with ankylosing spondylitis or in good health (not recorded which). J is TRBJ1-1 and V is TRBV6-2 or TRBV6-3, with TRBD1 as a possible D gene (5 bases). Sequencing was done on a sample of blood, either unsorted or a sorted T cell fraction (not recorded which). The CDR3 spells CASRMGTLNTEAFF. The DNA for the CDR3 is TGTGCCAGTCGGATGGGGACCCTGAACACTGAAGCTTTCTTT.